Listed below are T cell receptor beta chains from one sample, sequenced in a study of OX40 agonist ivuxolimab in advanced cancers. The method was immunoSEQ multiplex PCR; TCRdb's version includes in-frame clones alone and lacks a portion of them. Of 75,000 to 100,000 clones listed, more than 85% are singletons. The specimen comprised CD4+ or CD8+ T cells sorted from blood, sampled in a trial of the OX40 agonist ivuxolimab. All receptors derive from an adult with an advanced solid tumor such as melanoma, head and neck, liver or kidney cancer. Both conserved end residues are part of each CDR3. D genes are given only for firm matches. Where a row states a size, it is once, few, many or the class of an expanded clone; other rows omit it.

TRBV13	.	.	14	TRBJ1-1	TGTGCCAGCAGCTTGGCCAGCTTGAACACTGAAGCTTTCTTT	CASSLASLNTEAFF
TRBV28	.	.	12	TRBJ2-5	TGTGCCAGCAGTTTAGACCGAGAGACCCAGTACTTC	CASSLDRETQYF
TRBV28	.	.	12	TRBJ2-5	TGTGCCAGCAGAGACAGCCAAGAGACCCAGTACTTC	CASRDSQETQYF
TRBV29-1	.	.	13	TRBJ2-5	TGCAGCGTCCCTCTCGGGAGTGGGGAGACCCAGTACTTC	CSVPLGSGETQYF
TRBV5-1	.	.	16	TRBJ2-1	TGCGCCAGCAGCTCTTACTATTCTAGGGCGCCCAATGAGCAGTTCTTC	CASSSYYSRAPNEQFF
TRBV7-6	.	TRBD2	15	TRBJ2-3	TGTGCCAGCAGCTTTGTAGCGGGGCCCACAGATACGCAGTATTTT	CASSFVAGPTDTQYF
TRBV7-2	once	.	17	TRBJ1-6	TGTGCCAGCAGCTTTGGCCGGGATAGGGTAGATAATTCACCCCTCCACTTT	CASSFGRDRVDNSPLHF
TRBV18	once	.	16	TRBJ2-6	TGTGCCAGCATGCCGAGGGACACCTCTGGGGCCAACGTCCTGACTTTC	CASMPRDTSGANVLTF
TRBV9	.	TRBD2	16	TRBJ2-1	TGTGCCAGCAGCGGGGGGACTAGCGGGAGTCATAATGAGCAGTTCTTC	CASSGGTSGSHNEQFF
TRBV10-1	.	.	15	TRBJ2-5	TGCGCCAGCAGTGGGCCGGCCGGAGTCGGAGAGACCCAGTACTTC	CASSGPAGVGETQYF
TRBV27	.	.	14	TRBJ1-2	TGTGCCAGCAGTTCAGAGGGGCCAGGTTATGGCTACACCTTC	CASSSEGPGYGYTF
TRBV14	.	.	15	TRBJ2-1	TGTGCCAGCAGCCAAGATGAGACTAGTAGAGGGAAAGCGTTCTTC	CASSQDETSRGKAFF
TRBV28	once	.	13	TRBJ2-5	TGTGCCAGCAAGGGGTCCCATCTAGGGACCCAGTACTTC	CASKGSHLGTQYF
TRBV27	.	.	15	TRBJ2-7	TGTGCCAGCAGTTTATCGAGTCAGGGGCCCTACGAGCAGTACTTC	CASSLSSQGPYEQYF
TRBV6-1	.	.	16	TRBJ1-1	TGTGCCAGCAGTGAAGAGGCAGGGAGATCGGAAGTCGAAGCTTTCTTT	CASSEEAGRSEVEAFF
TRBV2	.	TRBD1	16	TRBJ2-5	TGTGCCAGCAGTGGGACAGGACTCTTTTACCAAGAGACCCAGTACTTC	CASSGTGLFYQETQYF
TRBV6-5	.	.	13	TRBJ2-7	TGTGCCAGCAATCCCGGTCCTTACTACGAGCAGTACTTC	CASNPGPYYEQYF
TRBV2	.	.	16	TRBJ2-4	TGTGCCAGCAGTGAAATGGGGGGACTAGCCAAAAACATTCAGTACTTC	CASSEMGGLAKNIQYF
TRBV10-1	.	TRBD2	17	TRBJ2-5	TGCGCCAGCAGTGAGTCAAGCGAAGGACTAGCGGGAGAGACCCAGTACTTC	CASSESSEGLAGETQYF
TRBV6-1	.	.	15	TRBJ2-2	TGTGCCAGCAGTGAAACTAGCCCGGTCCTTGGGGAGCTGTTTTTT	CASSETSPVLGELFF
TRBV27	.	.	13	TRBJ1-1	TGTGCCAGCAGTTTTTACGGGGGCACTGAAGCTTTCTTT	CASSFYGGTEAFF
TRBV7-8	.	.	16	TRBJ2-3	TGTGCCAGCAGCTTACCCCTAGGGAATCCGACAGATACGCAGTATTTT	CASSLPLGNPTDTQYF
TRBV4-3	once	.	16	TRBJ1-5	TGCGCCAGCAGCCAAGAGTGGTACAGTGAATATCAGCCCCAGCATTTT	CASSQEWYSEYQPQHF
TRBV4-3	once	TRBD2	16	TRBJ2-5	TGCGCCAGCAGCCAAGAAGGCGGGGGGGTAGGAGAGACCCAGTACTTC	CASSQEGGGVGETQYF
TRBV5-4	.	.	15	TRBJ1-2	TGTGCCAGCACCCCCCAGGGGCCCCTACCGTATGGCTACACCTTC	CASTPQGPLPYGYTF
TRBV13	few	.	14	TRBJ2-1	TGTGCCAGCAGCTACCGGACGGACAGCGATGAGCAGTTCTTC	CASSYRTDSDEQFF
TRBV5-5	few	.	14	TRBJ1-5	TGTGCCAGCAGCGAGACGGTTAGCAATCAGCCCCAGCATTTT	CASSETVSNQPQHF
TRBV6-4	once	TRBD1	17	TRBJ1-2	TGTGCCAGCAGTGACCGTTTTCGGAGGGGGCAAAGCTATGGCTACACCTTC	CASSDRFRRGQSYGYTF
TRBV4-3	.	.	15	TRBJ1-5	TGCGCCAGCAGCCAATACCGGGACACCAATCAGCCCCAGCATTTT	CASSQYRDTNQPQHF
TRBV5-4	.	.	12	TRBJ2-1	TGTGCCAGCAGCTTGGGACTAGATGAGCAGTTCTTC	CASSLGLDEQFF
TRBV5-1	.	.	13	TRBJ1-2	TGCGCCAGCAACTCCCAGGGTGACTATGGCTACACCTTC	CASNSQGDYGYTF
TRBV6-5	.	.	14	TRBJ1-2	TGTGCCAGCAGTTACTCCCGGACCGACGGGGGCTACACCTTC	CASSYSRTDGGYTF
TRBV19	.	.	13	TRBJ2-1	TGTGCCAGTAGTTTACTAGTTTCCCATGAGCAGTTCTTC	CASSLLVSHEQFF
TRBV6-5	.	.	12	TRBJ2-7	TGTGCCAGCAGTCCTAATACCTACGAGCAGTACTTC	CASSPNTYEQYF
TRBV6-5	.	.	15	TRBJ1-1	TGTGCCAGCAGTTACTCGAGTACAGGCGGGACTGAAGCTTTCTTT	CASSYSSTGGTEAFF
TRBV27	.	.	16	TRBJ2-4	TGTGCCAGCAGTTTACGGACTGACGGGGCCAAAAACATTCAGTACTTC	CASSLRTDGAKNIQYF
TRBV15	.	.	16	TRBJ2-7	TGTGCCACCAGCAGACCTCCGGGACCGACTTCCTACGAGCAGTACTTC	CATSRPPGPTSYEQYF
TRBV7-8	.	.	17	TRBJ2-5	TGTGCCAGCAGCCTTTATACTCGGGACTCAACTCAAGAGACCCAGTACTTC	CASSLYTRDSTQETQYF
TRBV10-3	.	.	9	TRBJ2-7	TGTGCCATCCGATACGAGCAGTACTTC	CAIRYEQYF
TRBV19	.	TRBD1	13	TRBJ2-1	TGTGCCAGCGGGACAGAACACAACAATGAGCAGTTCTTC	CASGTEHNNEQFF
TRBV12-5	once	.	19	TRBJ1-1	TGTGCTAGTGGTTTTCATGTCCTTGGGACAATAGAGGTCGGCTCTGAAGCTTTCTTT	CASGFHVLGTIEVGSEAFF
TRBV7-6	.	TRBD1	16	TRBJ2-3	TGTGCCAGCAGCGACCGGGACAGAGTTGGGGCAGATACGCAGTATTTT	CASSDRDRVGADTQYF
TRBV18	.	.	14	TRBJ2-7	TGTGCCAGCTCACCAACGGGGAATCCCTACGAGCAGTACTTC	CASSPTGNPYEQYF
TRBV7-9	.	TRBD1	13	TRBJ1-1	TGTGCCAGCAGTAACGGACAGGTTCCTGAAGCTTTCTTT	CASSNGQVPEAFF
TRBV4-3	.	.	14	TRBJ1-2	TGCGCCAGCAGCCAAGATTTGGTGGGGAATGGCTACACCTTC	CASSQDLVGNGYTF
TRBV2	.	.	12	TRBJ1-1	TGTGCCAGCAGTCGCCGGGGGGCTGAAGCTTTCTTT	CASSRRGAEAFF
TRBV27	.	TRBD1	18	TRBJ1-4	TGTGCCAGCAGTCTCGACTTTGCGGGGGACAGGCCTAATGAAAAACTGTTTTTT	CASSLDFAGDRPNEKLFF
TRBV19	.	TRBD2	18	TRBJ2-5	TGTGCCAGTAGTATAAGTCCCCAGGGACTAGCGGGAGAAGAGACCCAGTACTTC	CASSISPQGLAGEETQYF
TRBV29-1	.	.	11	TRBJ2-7	TGCAGCGTTGATTCGGGGTACGAGCAGTACTTC	CSVDSGYEQYF
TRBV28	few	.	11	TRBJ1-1	TGTGCCAGCAGTTATGACCACGAAGCTTTCTTT	CASSYDHEAFF
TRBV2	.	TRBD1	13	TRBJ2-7	TGTGCCAGCAGTGACTGGACAGGGGCTGAACAGTACTTC	CASSDWTGAEQYF
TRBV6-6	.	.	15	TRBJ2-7	TGTGCCAGCAGTTATTCGGAGCCCTCCTCCTACGAGCAGTACTTC	CASSYSEPSSYEQYF
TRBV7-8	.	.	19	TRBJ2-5	TGTGCCAGCAGCTTAGTTCTGGTTGGGGGAGTACAGATCCAAGAGACCCAGTACTTC	CASSLVLVGGVQIQETQYF
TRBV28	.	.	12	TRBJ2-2	TGTGCCAGCAGTTTATCATATAGGGAGCTGTTTTTT	CASSLSYRELFF
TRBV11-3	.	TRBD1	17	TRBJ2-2	TGTGCCAGCAGCTCTTTCTCCGGGACAGGGTATCCCGGGGAGCTGTTTTTT	CASSSFSGTGYPGELFF
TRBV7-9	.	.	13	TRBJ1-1	TGTGCCAGCAGCTTAAGCGGGGGGAGTGAAGCTTTCTTT	CASSLSGGSEAFF
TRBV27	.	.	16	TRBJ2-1	TGTGCCAGCAGTCACACCGGGACAATGGCCTACAATGAGCAGTTCTTC	CASSHTGTMAYNEQFF
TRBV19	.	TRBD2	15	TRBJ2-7	TGTGCCAGTAGTTCATTACTAGCGGGAACCTACGAGCAGTACTTC	CASSSLLAGTYEQYF
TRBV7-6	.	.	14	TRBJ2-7	TGTGCCAGCAGCTTAGCCCTCTCACCTTACGAGCAGTACTTC	CASSLALSPYEQYF
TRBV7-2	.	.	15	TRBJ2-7	TGTGCCAGCAGCCCTAGGCACAGGACTACCTACGAGCAGTACTTC	CASSPRHRTTYEQYF